One and the same sample provided the 16 T cell receptor beta chains below, sequenced in a study of T cell changes during pregnancy in multiple sclerosis. Sequencing was performed with immunoSEQ multiplex PCR; in TCRdb, only in-frame clones are kept and a portion is missing. The sample has around 48,000 clones; around nine tenths are singletons. Specimen: CD8+ T cells from peripheral blood mononuclear cells, collected before pregnancy. The origin of the receptors is a female donor with multiple sclerosis, enrolled in a pregnancy study.

V is TRBV5-1 and J is TRBJ2-7; the match to TRBD1 covers 7 bases. From germline, CDR1 is SGHRS and CDR2 YFSETQ. V lost 0 bases to trimming and J lost 7 bases; unmatched junction nucleotides: 10. The length of the CDR3 is 15 residues. For the CDR3, the DNA is TGCGCCAGCAGCTTGGCACAGGGGCTCCGGGTGGAGCAGTACTTC. Its translation is CASSLAQGLRVEQYF.

The CDR3 DNA sequence: TGTGCCAGCAGCTTGACAGGGGACGGCACTGAAGCTTTCTTT. This codes for CASSLTGDGTEAFF. This chain joins TRBV5-5 and TRBJ1-1; 7 nucleotides agree with TRBD1. This CDR3 contains 14 residues. Germline assignment: CDR1 SGHKS and CDR2 YYEKEE (reference sequence). Trimming took 1 base from V and 4 from J; bases not matched to a gene: 4.

This clone was found once. J is TRBJ2-7 and V is TRBV27, with a tentative D call TRBD1 (6 bases). The germline V and J ends were trimmed by 6 bases and 4 bases, with 7 bases remaining between them. The CDR3 totals 11 residues. Germline lookup yields CDR1 MNHEY and CDR2 SMNVEV (reference sequence). In DNA form, the CDR3 reads TGTGCCAGCAGGCAGGGGTACGAGCAGTACTTC. Protein product: CASRQGYEQYF.

J is TRBJ1-2 and V is TRBV14, with D maybe TRBD1 (5 bases). This CDR3 comprises 14 residues. The germline CDR1 and CDR2 sequences are SGHDN and FVKESK. V was clipped by 1 base and J by 2 bases, with 8 bases between them. The DNA of the CDR3 is TGTGCCAGCAGCCAAGGACAGTTCAACTATGGCTACACCTTC. Translation gives CASSQGQFNYGYTF.

The genes are TRBV10-3 and TRBJ1-2; the D gene is possibly TRBD1 (6 bases). CDR1 and CDR2 from the germline V gene are ENHRY and SYGVKD. CDR3 length equals 13 residues. V was cut by 2 bases and J by 6 bases, with 10 bases left in between. The CDR3: CAISESTGNGYTF. CDR3 in DNA: TGTGCCATCAGTGAGAGCACAGGGAATGGCTACACCTTC.

The chain links TRBV7-2 to TRBJ1-2, with D perhaps TRBD1 (6 bases). V was cut by 3 bases and J by 14 bases, with 16 bases left in between. From germline, CDR1 is SGHTA and CDR2 FQGNSA. CDR3 length: 12 residues. The CDR3 protein is CASSFRGTPETF. CDR3 in DNA: TGTGCCAGCAGCTTTAGAGGGACACCCGAAACCTTC.

The V gene is TRBV6-1, the J gene TRBJ1-2; 8 positions agree with TRBD1. Trimming at V came to 5 bases and at J to 7 bases, leaving 9 bases not matched to a gene. This CDR3 region has 14 residues. The germline gives CDR1 MNHNS, CDR2 SASEGT. CDR3 amino acids: CASSSGTGRGGYTF. CDR3 nucleotides: TGTGCCAGCAGTTCCGGGACAGGAAGGGGTGGCTACACCTTC.

The rearrangement uses TRBV18 and TRBJ2-2, with 10 bases identical to TRBD2. Germline CDR1 and CDR2: KGHSH and LQKENI. Trimming took 3 bases from V and 5 from J; bases not matched to a gene: 15. The CDR3 extends over 19 amino acids. CDR3 sequence: CASSPQSASGGARTGELFF. Written as DNA, the CDR3 is TGTGCCAGCTCACCCCAGTCCGCCAGCGGGGGGGCCCGAACCGGGGAGCTGTTTTTT.

The J gene is TRBJ2-1, the V gene TRBV4-3, with 10 bases identical to TRBD2. After removal of 1 base from V and 7 bases from J, the junction contained 4 bases not matched to a gene. Looked up from germline, CDR1 is LGHNA and CDR2 is YSLEER. The CDR3 covers 15 residues. CDR3 nucleotide sequence: TGCGCCAGCAGCCAAGCTAGCGGGGGAGGAAATGAGCAGTTCTTC. Its protein product is CASSQASGGGNEQFF.

V gene TRBV6-5 combines with J gene TRBJ2-7; possible D gene TRBD1, 6 bases. Per germline, CDR1 MNHEY and CDR2 SVGAGI. The CDR3 extends over 12 amino acids. Deletions cut 7 bases from V and 3 bases from J, with 10 bases between. CDR3 region: CASKTQGYEQYF. The CDR3 DNA is TGTGCCAGCAAGACACAGGGCTACGAGCAGTACTTC.

The chain couples TRBV11-2 to TRBJ1-1; D is unresolved. Germline CDR1 and CDR2: SGHAT and FQNNGV. Deletions cut 5 bases from V and 2 bases from J, with 9 bases between. The CDR3 has 13 amino acids. The CDR3 protein is CASSPGINTEAFF. The CDR3 DNA is TGTGCCAGCAGCCCCGGGATTAACACTGAAGCTTTCTTT.

The J gene is TRBJ1-2, the V gene TRBV19; 9 nucleotides match TRBD1. There are 16 residues in the CDR3. The V gene end was trimmed by 6 bases and the J gene end by 0 bases; junction bases not matched to a gene: 8. Germline CDR1 is LNHDA and CDR2 is SQIVND (reference sequence). The CDR3 nucleotides are TGTGCCAGTAGCGCGTTGAGGGACAGGGCTAACTATGGCTACACCTTC. Protein: CASSALRDRANYGYTF.

The V call is TRBV27, the J call TRBJ1-2, with TRBD1 as a possible D gene (5 bases). The V gene lost 2 bases and the J gene lost 11 bases, with 18 bases spanning the gap. CDR1 and CDR2 (germline): MNHEY, SMNVEV (reference sequence). CDR3 size: 14 residues. This chain's CDR3 is CASSLGWGAGEYTF. The CDR3 DNA reads TGTGCCAGCAGTTTAGGTTGGGGAGCGGGGGAATACACCTTC.

The genes are TRBV4-1 and TRBJ2-7; perhaps TRBD2 as D (5 bases). The germline V gene encodes CDR1 MGHRA and CDR2 YSYEKL. V was trimmed by 4 bases and J by 5 bases, leaving 12 bases between them. There are 13 residues in the CDR3. CDR3 sequence: CASSLLEGNEQYF. The CDR3 DNA follows: TGCGCCAGCAGCCTCCTAGAGGGAAACGAGCAGTACTTC.

The chain links TRBV19 to TRBJ1-1, with 8 bases identical to TRBD1. Germline CDR1 LNHDA, CDR2 SQIVND (reference sequence). V shed 4 bases, J shed 0 bases, and the junction held 22 bases outside the gene matches. This CDR3 has 21 amino acids. In DNA form, the CDR3 reads TGTGCCAGTAGTAAAAGGCCGGGACAGGTAACGGTAGGGAAGATGAACACTGAAGCTTTCTTT. The encoded protein is CASSKRPGQVTVGKMNTEAFF.

This clone was picked up a small number of times. CDR3 loop: CASSQDVRQTLSGNTIYF. CDR3 DNA sequence: TGTGCCAGCAGCCAAGATGTCAGACAGACTCTCTCTGGAAACACCATATATTTT. This chain links TRBV14 with TRBJ1-3; a weak D match, TRBD1 (5 bases). Trimming stripped 0 bases from V and 0 bases from J, with 15 bases between. Germline V gene data show CDR1 as SGHDN and CDR2 as FVKESK. The CDR3 is made up of 18 amino acids.